The source of this TCR beta chain is a study of blood T cell repertoires in COVID-19. Study overall: The United States, Italy and Spain provided the acute and convalescent COVID-19 samples.

The germline gives CDR1 LGHNT, CDR2 FRNRAP. V lost 0 bases to trimming and J lost 4 bases, with 10 bases between them. The CDR3 extends over 15 amino acids. Participants came from roughly 25 US areas, aged roughly 18 to 95 years. Some clones are missing from TCRdb's copy, which holds only in-frame ones; the method was immunoSEQ multiplex PCR. The sample lists hundreds of thousands of clones, roughly 85% occurring once. This TCR was recovered from a woman aged 50 to 60 with acute COVID-19. The rearrangement uses TRBV12-5 and TRBJ2-1; D remains unclear. Source material: PBMCs or T cells enriched from blood (not recorded which). CDR3 residues: CASGLVAGVYNEQFF. In nucleotides, the CDR3 is TGTGCTAGTGGTTTGGTAGCAGGTGTGTACAATGAGCAGTTCTTC. Together with reference TRBV12-5 and TRBJ2-1, the CDR3 gives the full variable domain: DARVTQTPRHKVTEMGQEVTMRCQPILGHNTVFWYRQTMMQGLELLAYFRNRAPLDDSGMPKDRFSAEMPDATLATLKIQPSEPRDSAVYFCASGLVAGVYNEQFFGPGTRLTVL.